This TCR beta chain was profiled in a study of technical replicates of blood from a handful of donors. Repertoires were generated with immunoSEQ multiplex PCR, while TCRdb's copy carries only in-frame clones and drops some. The sample consists of roughly 12,000 clones, roughly 93% of them appearing once. The length of the CDR3 is 14 residues. V lost 0 bases to trimming and J lost 5 bases, with 7 bases between them. In germline, CDR1 is SGHVS, CDR2 FQNEAQ. The genes are TRBV7-8 and TRBJ2-2, with a weak D call TRBD2 (5 bases). The TCR comes from a human donor in good health. Sequenced material: PBMCs. CDR3 sequence: CASSLAGRTGELFF. CDR3 bases: TGTGCCAGCAGCTTAGCAGGGAGAACCGGGGAGCTGTTTTTT.